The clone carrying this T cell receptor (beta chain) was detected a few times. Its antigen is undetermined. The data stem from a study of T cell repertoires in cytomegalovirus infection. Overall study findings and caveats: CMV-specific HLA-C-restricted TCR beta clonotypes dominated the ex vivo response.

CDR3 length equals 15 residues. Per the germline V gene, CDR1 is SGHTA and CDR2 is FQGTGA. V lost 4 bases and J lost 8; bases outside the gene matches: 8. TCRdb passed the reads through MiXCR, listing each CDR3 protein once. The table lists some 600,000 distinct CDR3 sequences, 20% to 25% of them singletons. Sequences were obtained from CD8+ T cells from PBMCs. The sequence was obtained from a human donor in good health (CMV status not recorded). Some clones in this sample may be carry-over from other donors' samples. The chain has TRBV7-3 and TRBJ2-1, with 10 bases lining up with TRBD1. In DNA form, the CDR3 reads TGTGCCAGCAGCTCCCGGGACAGGGGAGGGGATGAGCAGTTCTTC. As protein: CASSSRDRGGDEQFF.